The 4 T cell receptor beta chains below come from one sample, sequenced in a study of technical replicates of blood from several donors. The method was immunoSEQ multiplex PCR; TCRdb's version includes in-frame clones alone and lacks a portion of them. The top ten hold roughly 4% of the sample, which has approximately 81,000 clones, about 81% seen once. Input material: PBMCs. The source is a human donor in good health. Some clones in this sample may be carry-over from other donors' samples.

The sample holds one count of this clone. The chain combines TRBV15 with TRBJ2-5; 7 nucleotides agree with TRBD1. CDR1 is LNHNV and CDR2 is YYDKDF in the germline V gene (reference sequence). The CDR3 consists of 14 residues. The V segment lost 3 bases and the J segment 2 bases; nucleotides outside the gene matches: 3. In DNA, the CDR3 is TGTGCCACCAGCAGGATGGGACAGCAAGAGACCCAGTACTTC. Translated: CATSRMGQQETQYF.

CDR3 bases: TGTGCCAGCAGCTTGTCTTGGACTAGTCAGGAGACCCAGTACTTC. This gives the protein CASSLSWTSQETQYF. This chain connects TRBV11-2 to TRBJ2-5, with 7 positions matching TRBD2. The length of the CDR3 is 15 residues. Germline CDR1 and CDR2: SGHAT and FQNNGV. The J segment lost 5 bases and the V segment lost 3 bases, leaving 9 bases of the junction unmatched.

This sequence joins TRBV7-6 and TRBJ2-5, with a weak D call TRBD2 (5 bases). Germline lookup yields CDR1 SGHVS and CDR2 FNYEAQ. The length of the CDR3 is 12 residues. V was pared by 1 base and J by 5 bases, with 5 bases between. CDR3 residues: CASSLGRETQYF. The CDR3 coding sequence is TGTGCCAGCAGCTTAGGGAGGGAGACCCAGTACTTC.

The CDR3 here is CASSGTSGRTDTQYF. DNA of the CDR3: TGTGCCAGCAGTGGGACTAGCGGCCGCACAGATACGCAGTATTTT. This rearrangement joins TRBV2 to TRBJ2-3, with TRBD2 matching over 10 bases. The V and J ends lost 4 bases and 1 base, in that order; junction bases with no gene match: 2. From germline, CDR1 is SNHLY and CDR2 FYNNEI. The CDR3 length is 15 residues.